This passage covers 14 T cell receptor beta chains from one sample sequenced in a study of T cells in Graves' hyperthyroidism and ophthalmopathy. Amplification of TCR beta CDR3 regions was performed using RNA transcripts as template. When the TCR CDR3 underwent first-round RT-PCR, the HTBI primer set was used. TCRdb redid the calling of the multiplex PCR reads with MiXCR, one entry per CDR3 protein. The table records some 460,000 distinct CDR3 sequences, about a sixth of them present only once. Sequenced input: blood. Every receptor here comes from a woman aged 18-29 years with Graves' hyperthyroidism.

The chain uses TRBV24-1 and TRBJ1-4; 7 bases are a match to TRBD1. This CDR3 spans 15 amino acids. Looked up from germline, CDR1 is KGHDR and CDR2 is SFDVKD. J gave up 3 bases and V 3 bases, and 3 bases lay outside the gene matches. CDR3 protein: CATSDPGTANEKLFF. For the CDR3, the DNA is TGTGCCACCAGTGATCCCGGGACAGCTAATGAAAAACTGTTTTTT.

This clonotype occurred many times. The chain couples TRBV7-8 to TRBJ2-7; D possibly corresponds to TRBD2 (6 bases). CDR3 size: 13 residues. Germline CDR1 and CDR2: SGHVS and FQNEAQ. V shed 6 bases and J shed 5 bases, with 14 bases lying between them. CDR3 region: CASRPGGIDEQYF. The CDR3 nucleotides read TGTGCCAGCAGACCTGGAGGGATCGACGAGCAGTACTTC.

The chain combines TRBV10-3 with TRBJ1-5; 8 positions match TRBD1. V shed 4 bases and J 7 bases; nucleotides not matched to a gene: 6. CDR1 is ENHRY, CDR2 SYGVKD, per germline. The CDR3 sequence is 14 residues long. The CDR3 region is CAISGTGFDQPQHF. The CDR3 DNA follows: TGTGCCATCAGTGGGACAGGGTTCGACCAGCCCCAGCATTTT.

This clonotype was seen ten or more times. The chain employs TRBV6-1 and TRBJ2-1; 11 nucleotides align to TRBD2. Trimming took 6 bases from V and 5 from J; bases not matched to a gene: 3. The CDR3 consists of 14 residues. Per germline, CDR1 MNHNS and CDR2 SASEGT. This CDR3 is CASRVAGGNNEQFF. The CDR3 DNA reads TGTGCCAGCAGAGTAGCGGGAGGGAACAATGAGCAGTTCTTC.

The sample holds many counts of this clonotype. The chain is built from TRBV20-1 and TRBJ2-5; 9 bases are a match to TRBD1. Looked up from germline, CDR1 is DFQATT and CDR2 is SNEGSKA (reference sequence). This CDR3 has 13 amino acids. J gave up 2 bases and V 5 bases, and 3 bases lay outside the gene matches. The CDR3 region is CSAETGGQETQYF. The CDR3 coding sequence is TGCAGTGCTGAGACAGGGGGGCAAGAGACCCAGTACTTC.

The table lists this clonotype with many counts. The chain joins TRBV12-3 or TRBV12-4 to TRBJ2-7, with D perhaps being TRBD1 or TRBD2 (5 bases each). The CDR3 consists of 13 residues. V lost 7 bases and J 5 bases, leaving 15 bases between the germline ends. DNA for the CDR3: TGTGCCAGCACCCGGGACCCTTTTGACGAGCAGTACTTC. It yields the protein CASTRDPFDEQYF.

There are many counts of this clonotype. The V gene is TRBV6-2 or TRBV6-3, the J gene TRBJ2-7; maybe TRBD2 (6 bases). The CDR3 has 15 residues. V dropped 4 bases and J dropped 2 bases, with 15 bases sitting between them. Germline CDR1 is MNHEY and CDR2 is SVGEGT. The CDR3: CASSSRAGLAYEQYF. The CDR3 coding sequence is TGTGCCAGCAGTTCCAGAGCGGGTCTAGCCTACGAGCAGTACTTC.

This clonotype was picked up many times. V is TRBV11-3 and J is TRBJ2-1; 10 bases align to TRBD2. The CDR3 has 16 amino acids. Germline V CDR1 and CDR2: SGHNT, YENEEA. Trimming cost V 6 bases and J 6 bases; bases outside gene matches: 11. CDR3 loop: CASRPPGTSVSNEQFF. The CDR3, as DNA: TGTGCCAGCAGACCTCCGGGGACTAGCGTCAGCAATGAGCAGTTCTTC.

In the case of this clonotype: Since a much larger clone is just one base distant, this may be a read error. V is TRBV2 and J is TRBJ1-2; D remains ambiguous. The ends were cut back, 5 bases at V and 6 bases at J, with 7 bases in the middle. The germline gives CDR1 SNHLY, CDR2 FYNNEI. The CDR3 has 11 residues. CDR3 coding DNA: TGTGCCAGCAGTCTCAGAAATGGCTACACCTTC. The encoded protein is CASSLRNGYTF.

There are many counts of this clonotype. CDR3 sequence reads: CASSLGLAASSYEQYF. The CDR3, as DNA: TGTGCCAGCAGCTTGGGCCTAGCGGCTAGCTCCTACGAGCAGTACTTC. The chain uses TRBV5-4 and TRBJ2-7; 7 positions agree with TRBD2. The CDR3 is 16 residues long. CDR1 and CDR2 from the germline V gene are SGHNT and YYREEE (reference sequence). The trim removed 0 bases at V and 0 bases at J, leaving 6 bases unmatched.

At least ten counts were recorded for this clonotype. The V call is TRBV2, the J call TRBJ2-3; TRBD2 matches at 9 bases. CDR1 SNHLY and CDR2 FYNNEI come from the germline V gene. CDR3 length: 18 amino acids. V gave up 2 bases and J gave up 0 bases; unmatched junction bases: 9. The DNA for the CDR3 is TGTGCCAGCAGTGAATCTAGCGGGACACCGACTAGCACAGATACGCAGTATTTT. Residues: CASSESSGTPTSTDTQYF.

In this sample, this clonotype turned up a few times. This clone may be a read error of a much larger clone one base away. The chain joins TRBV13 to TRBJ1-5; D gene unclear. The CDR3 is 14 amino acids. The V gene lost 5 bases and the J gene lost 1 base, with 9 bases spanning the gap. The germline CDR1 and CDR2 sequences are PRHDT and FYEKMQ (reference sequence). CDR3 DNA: TGTGCCAGCAGCCGAGGGATGAGCAATCAGCCCCAGCATTTT. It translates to CASSRGMSNQPQHF.

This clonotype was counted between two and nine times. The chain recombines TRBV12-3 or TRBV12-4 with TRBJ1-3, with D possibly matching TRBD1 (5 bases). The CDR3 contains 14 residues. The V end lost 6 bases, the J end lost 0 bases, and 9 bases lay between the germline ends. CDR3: CASSGTDSGNTIYF. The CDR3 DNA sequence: TGTGCCAGCAGCGGGACGGACTCTGGAAACACCATATATTTT.

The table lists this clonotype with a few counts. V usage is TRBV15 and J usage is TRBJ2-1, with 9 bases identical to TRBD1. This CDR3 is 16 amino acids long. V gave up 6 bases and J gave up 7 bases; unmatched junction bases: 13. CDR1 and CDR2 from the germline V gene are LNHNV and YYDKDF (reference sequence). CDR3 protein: CATRLKGQGGGNEQFF. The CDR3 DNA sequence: TGTGCCACCAGACTGAAGGGACAGGGTGGGGGGAATGAGCAGTTCTTC.